These 25 T cell receptor beta chains originate from one sample sequenced in a study of OX40 agonist ivuxolimab in advanced cancers. Clones were read by immunoSEQ multiplex PCR, and TCRdb kept only the in-frame ones, dropping some. The profile covers tens of thousands of clones, with 70% to 90% appearing a single time and 0.3% to 0.35% taken by the ten largest. The sample here was CD4+ or CD8+ T cells sorted from blood, taken in a trial of the OX40 agonist ivuxolimab. The source is an adult with an advanced solid tumor such as melanoma, head and neck, liver or kidney cancer.

The CDR3 coding sequence is TGCGCCAGCAGCTTGGCGAGGGGAGGAACAGGAAAACACACCGGGGAGCTGTTTTTT. This sequence encodes CASSLARGGTGKHTGELFF. The chain couples TRBV5-1 to TRBJ2-2, with D possibly matching TRBD2 (6 bases). The CDR3 sequence is 19 residues long. Germline values: CDR1 SGHRS, CDR2 YFSETQ. Trimming took off 0 bases at V and 3 bases at J, with 21 bases between the two ends. Combining the CDR3 with reference TRBV5-1 and TRBJ2-2 gives the whole variable domain KAGVTQTPRYLIKTRGQQVTLSCSPISGHRSVSWYQQTPGQGLQFLFEYFSETQRNKGNFPGRFSGRQFSNSRSEMNVSTLELGDSALYLCASSLARGGTGKHTGELFFGEGSRLTVL.

This rearrangement joins TRBV5-1 to TRBJ2-1, with D maybe TRBD2 (5 bases). CDR3 length equals 16 residues. V was shortened by 3 bases and J by 0 bases, with 13 bases between the two germline ends. Germline CDR1 SGHRS, CDR2 YFSETQ. The CDR3 protein is CASSYDLASSYNEQFF. The CDR3 coding sequence is TGCGCCAGCAGCTACGACCTAGCAAGCTCCTACAATGAGCAGTTCTTC.

The chain couples TRBV10-1 to TRBJ2-1, with 11 bases fitting TRBD2. The junction had 8 bases not matched to a gene; V was cut back by 5 bases and J by 5 bases. CDR1 WNHNN and CDR2 SYGVQD come from the germline V gene (reference sequence). This CDR3 is built from 16 residues. In DNA form, the CDR3 reads TGCGCCAGCAGTCCCCCCGGGACTAGCGGCAACAATGAGCAGTTCTTC. Its translation: CASSPPGTSGNNEQFF.

The V call is TRBV7-9, the J call TRBJ1-3, with D maybe TRBD1 (5 bases). Per the germline V gene, CDR1 is SEHNR and CDR2 is FQNEAQ (reference sequence). Trimming left V 3 bases short and J 0 bases short, with 6 bases between. The length of the CDR3 is 14 residues. CDR3 sequence (DNA): TGTGCCAGCAGCTTCGGGACCTCTGGAAACACCATATATTTT. Protein product: CASSFGTSGNTIYF.

The V gene is TRBV27, the J gene TRBJ1-5; no reliable D call. The CDR3 extends over 15 amino acids. V shed 6 bases and J shed 0 bases, with 12 bases lying between them. Per the germline V gene, CDR1 is MNHEY and CDR2 is SMNVEV (reference sequence). The CDR3 DNA reads TGTGCCAGCAGCCCCAGATTCGATAGCAATCAGCCCCAGCATTTT. This codes for CASSPRFDSNQPQHF.

This chain links TRBV7-2 with TRBJ1-4; no reliable D call. CDR3 length: 15 residues. The V gene's germline CDR1 is SGHTA and CDR2 FQGNSA. Trimming pared 1 base from V and 3 bases from J, leaving 9 bases between. Written as DNA, the CDR3 is TGTGCCAGCAGCTTAGGGGTGCGGGCTAATGAAAAACTGTTTTTT. As protein: CASSLGVRANEKLFF. The full variable domain, in which reference TRBV7-2 and TRBJ1-4 provide the parts outside the CDR3, is GAGVSQSPSNKVTEKGKDVELRCDPISGHTALYWYRQSLGQGLEFLIYFQGNSAPDKSGLPSDRFSAERTGGSVSTLTIQRTQQEDSAVYLCASSLGVRANEKLFFGSGTQLSVL.

V and J are TRBV7-9 and TRBJ2-2; no clear D gene. Germline CDR1 and CDR2: SEHNR and FQNEAQ (reference sequence). The CDR3 runs to 12 residues. Trimming removed 5 bases at V and 6 bases at J, with 7 bases between. CDR3 nucleotides: TGTGCCAGCAGCCACCCGGCCGGGGAGCTGTTTTTT. Its translation: CASSHPAGELFF.

This chain uses TRBV6-6 with TRBJ1-2; D is unresolved. The CDR3 has 13 amino acids. Trimming pared 6 bases from V and 4 bases from J, leaving 12 bases between. CDR1 is MNHNY and CDR2 is SVGAGI in the germline V gene (reference sequence). Here the CDR3 DNA reads TGTGCCAGCAGACCCGGACCAGCCTATGGCTACACCTTC. The encoded protein is CASRPGPAYGYTF.

The J gene is TRBJ2-2, the V gene TRBV6-6; 10 positions agree with TRBD1. The CDR3 covers 16 residues. Germline V gene lookup returns CDR1 MNHNY and CDR2 SVGAGI (reference sequence). J lost 6 bases, V lost 0 bases, and 4 bases had no gene match. The CDR3 is CASSYSGQGLAGELFF. The CDR3 DNA is TGTGCCAGCAGTTACTCGGGACAGGGGCTTGCCGGGGAGCTGTTTTTT.

The chain carries TRBV4-2 and TRBJ1-3; D call uncertain. V lost 0 bases and J 2 bases, leaving 11 bases between the germline ends. The CDR3 covers 16 residues. The germline V gene encodes CDR1 LGHNA and CDR2 YNFKEQ. The CDR3 region is CASSQDLNTAGNTIYF. The CDR3 DNA is TGTGCCAGCAGCCAAGATTTAAATACAGCTGGAAACACCATATATTTT.

The gene calls are TRBV19 and TRBJ1-2; D call uncertain. This CDR3 contains 17 residues. The V and J ends lost 0 bases and 4 bases respectively, with 18 bases between them. Per the germline V gene, CDR1 is LNHDA and CDR2 is SQIVND (reference sequence). This chain's CDR3 is CASSIDVSTAHLYGYTF. The CDR3 region has the DNA TGTGCCAGTAGTATAGATGTTTCAACAGCTCATCTCTATGGCTACACCTTC.

The V gene is TRBV11-3, the J gene TRBJ2-7; TRBD2 is a possible D gene (5 bases). CDR3 length: 13 residues. Per the germline V gene, CDR1 is SGHNT and CDR2 is YENEEA. Trimming left V 3 bases short and J 7 bases short, with 13 bases between. In nucleotides, the CDR3 is TGTGCCAGCAGCTTTCGGACGAGCGGTGAGCAGTACTTC. Its protein product is CASSFRTSGEQYF. Together with reference TRBV11-3 and TRBJ2-7, the CDR3 gives the full variable domain: EAGVVQSPRYKIIEKKQPVAFWCNPISGHNTLYWYLQNLGQGPELLIRYENEEAVDDSQLPKDRFSAERLKGVDSTLKIQPAELGDSAVYLCASSFRTSGEQYFGPGTRLTVT.

The chain is built from TRBV10-3 and TRBJ1-1, with D unresolved. This CDR3 is 13 amino acids long. Looked up from germline, CDR1 is ENHRY and CDR2 is SYGVKD. The V gene lost 3 bases and the J gene lost 6 bases, with 11 bases spanning the gap. In nucleotides, the CDR3 is TGTGCCATCAGTGACGGGAGGGCCGCTGAAGCTTTCTTT. Protein: CAISDGRAAEAFF.

The rearrangement uses TRBV28 and TRBJ1-1; D is possibly TRBD1 (5 bases). Trimming took off 9 bases at V and 0 bases at J, with 14 bases between the two ends. Germline V lookup: CDR1 MDHEN, CDR2 SYDVKM. The CDR3 has 14 residues. CDR3 loop: CASWRGEMNTEAFF. In nucleotides, the CDR3 is TGTGCCAGTTGGAGAGGGGAAATGAACACTGAAGCTTTCTTT.

The chain recombines TRBV5-4 with TRBJ1-3, with D possibly matching TRBD1 (5 bases). This CDR3 has 15 residues. The germline V gene encodes CDR1 SGHNT and CDR2 YYREEE (reference sequence). V was pared by 3 bases and J by 0 bases, with 10 bases between. The CDR3 reads CASSSGTFSGNTIYF. In DNA form, the CDR3 reads TGTGCCAGCAGCTCCGGGACTTTCTCTGGAAACACCATATATTTT.

The chain carries TRBV5-1 and TRBJ2-3; TRBD2 aligns across 15 bases. Germline CDR1 and CDR2: SGHRS and YFSETQ. The CDR3 spans 15 residues. The J segment lost 6 bases and the V segment lost 7 bases, leaving 6 bases of the junction unmatched. The CDR3 region has the DNA TGCGCCAGCGGTGGACTAGCGGGGGGGCCGGATACGCAGTATTTT. As protein: CASGGLAGGPDTQYF.

J is TRBJ1-5 and V is TRBV27; maybe TRBD1 (6 bases). V lost 3 bases and J lost 9, with 18 bases in between. This CDR3 spans 15 amino acids. Germline V lookup: CDR1 MNHEY, CDR2 SMNVEV (reference sequence). As DNA, the CDR3 is TGTGCCAGCAGTTTCCAGGGGTCTCTGAACGCGCCCCAGCATTTT. Translated, it gives CASSFQGSLNAPQHF.

V gene TRBV5-7 combines with J gene TRBJ1-4; D is ambiguous. TRBV5-7 is filed as an ORF, its function uncertain. The CDR3 totals 16 residues. V was shortened by 2 bases and J by 0 bases, with 11 bases between the two germline ends. The CDR3 nucleotides read TGTGCCAGCAGCTTATGCCTAGAACCAACTAATGAAAAACTGTTTTTT. Encoded protein: CASSLCLEPTNEKLFF.

For this clone: The junction differs from germline at one of its ends, possibly a read error. This sequence joins TRBV7-6 and TRBJ1-2; tentative D call: TRBD1 (6 bases). The CDR3 runs 11 residues. Per germline, CDR1 SGHVS and CDR2 FNYEAQ. CDR3 nucleotide sequence: TGTGCCAGCAGCCCCGCGGACAGCGCTGGCTTC. This translates into CASSPADSAGF.

V gene TRBV18 combines with J gene TRBJ2-7; 7 nucleotides line up with TRBD1. The CDR3 extends over 14 amino acids. CDR1 is KGHSH and CDR2 is LQKENI in the germline V gene. With V trimmed by 4 bases and J by 4 bases, 7 bases remained unmatched. DNA of the CDR3: TGTGCCAGCTCACGGGACAGTGAATGGTACGAGCAGTACTTC. It yields the protein CASSRDSEWYEQYF.

The gene calls are TRBV11-3 and TRBJ2-1; 8 bases match TRBD2. Unmatched junction bases numbered 5, after V lost 5 bases and J lost 2 bases. The CDR3 consists of 15 residues. Germline V gene sequence: CDR1 SGHNT, CDR2 YENEEA. CDR3 DNA sequence: TGTGCCAGCAGCCTCTCGGGGGGGCCCTACAATGAGCAGTTCTTC. This gives the protein CASSLSGGPYNEQFF.

CDR3 in amino acids: CASSLAGVSHEQYF. Written as DNA, the CDR3 is TGTGCCAGCAGCTTAGCGGGGGTGTCCCACGAGCAGTACTTC. V and J are TRBV5-6 and TRBJ2-7, with 8 bases matching TRBD2. The CDR3 runs 14 residues. Per the germline V gene, CDR1 is SGHDT and CDR2 is YYEEEE. V lost 2 bases, J lost 5 bases, and 6 bases stayed unmatched.

The rearrangement links TRBV19 to TRBJ2-6; D gene unclear. This CDR3 is built from 16 residues. The V gene lost 4 bases and the J gene lost 0 bases, with 10 bases spanning the gap. Germline V gives CDR1 LNHDA, CDR2 SQIVND (reference sequence). In DNA form, the CDR3 reads TGTGCCAGTAGTAAAAGATCAAGCTCTGGGGCCAACGTCCTGACTTTC. Translating it yields CASSKRSSSGANVLTF.

The genes are TRBV2 and TRBJ2-7; 7 positions match TRBD2. Germline CDR1 and CDR2: SNHLY and FYNNEI. The CDR3 runs to 16 residues. V shed 6 bases and J 4 bases; nucleotides not matched to a gene: 15. CDR3 in amino acids: CASRNLRGSGVYEQYF. The CDR3 DNA reads TGTGCCAGCAGAAACCTCCGGGGGAGCGGGGTATACGAGCAGTACTTC.

The CDR3 here is CASSVAVGQLGTDTQYF. The CDR3 DNA reads as TGTGCCAGCAGCGTAGCGGTTGGGCAGTTGGGCACAGATACGCAGTATTTT. This chain connects TRBV9 to TRBJ2-3; no firm D call. The CDR3 consists of 17 residues. The germline V gene encodes CDR1 SGDLS and CDR2 YYNGEE. Trimming left V 0 bases short and J 1 base short, with 15 bases between.